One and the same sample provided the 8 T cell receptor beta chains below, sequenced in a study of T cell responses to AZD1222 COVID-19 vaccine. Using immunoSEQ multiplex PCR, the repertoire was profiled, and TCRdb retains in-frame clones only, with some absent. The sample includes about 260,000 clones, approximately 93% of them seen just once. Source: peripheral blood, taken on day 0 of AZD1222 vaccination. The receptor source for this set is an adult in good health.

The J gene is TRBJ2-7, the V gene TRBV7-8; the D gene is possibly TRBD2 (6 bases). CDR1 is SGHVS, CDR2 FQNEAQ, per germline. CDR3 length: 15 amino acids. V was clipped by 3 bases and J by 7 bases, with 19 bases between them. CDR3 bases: TGTGCCAGCAGCTTTACCGGGACTGGGGGAATTGAGCAGTACTTC. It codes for CASSFTGTGGIEQYF.

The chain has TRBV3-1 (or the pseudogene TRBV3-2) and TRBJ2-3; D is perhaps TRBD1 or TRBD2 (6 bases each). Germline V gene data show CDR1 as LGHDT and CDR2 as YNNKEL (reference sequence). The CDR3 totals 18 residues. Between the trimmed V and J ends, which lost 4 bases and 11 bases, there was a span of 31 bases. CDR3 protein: CASSPFGGSPGDTLGQYF. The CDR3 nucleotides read TGTGCCAGCAGCCCCTTTGGTGGTAGCCCGGGGGACACCTTAGGGCAGTATTTT.

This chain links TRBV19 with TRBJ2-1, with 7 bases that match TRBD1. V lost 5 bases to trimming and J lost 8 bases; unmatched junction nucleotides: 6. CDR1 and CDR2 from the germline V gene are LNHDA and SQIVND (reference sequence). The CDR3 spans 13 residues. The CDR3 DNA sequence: TGTGCCAGTAGTTCGACAGGGCGGTATGAGCAGTTCTTC. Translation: CASSSTGRYEQFF.

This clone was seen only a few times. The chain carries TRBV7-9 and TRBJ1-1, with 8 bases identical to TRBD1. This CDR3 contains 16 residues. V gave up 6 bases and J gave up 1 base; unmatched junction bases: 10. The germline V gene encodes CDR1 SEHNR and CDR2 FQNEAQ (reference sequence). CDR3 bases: TGTGCCAGCAGTCCCTCATTCGGGACAGGGAACACTGAAGCTTTCTTT. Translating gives CASSPSFGTGNTEAFF.

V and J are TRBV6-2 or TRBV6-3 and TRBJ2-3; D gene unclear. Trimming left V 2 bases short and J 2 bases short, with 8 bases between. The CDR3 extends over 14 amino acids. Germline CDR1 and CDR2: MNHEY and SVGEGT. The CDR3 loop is CASSYQRITDTQYF. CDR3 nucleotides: TGTGCCAGCAGTTACCAGCGAATCACAGATACGCAGTATTTT.

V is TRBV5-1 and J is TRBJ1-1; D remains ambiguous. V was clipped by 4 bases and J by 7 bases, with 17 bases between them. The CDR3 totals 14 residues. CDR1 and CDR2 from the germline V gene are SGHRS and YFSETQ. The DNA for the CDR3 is TGCGCCAGCAGCCCTCGTACAGATGGGAGTGAAGCTTTCTTT. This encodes CASSPRTDGSEAFF.

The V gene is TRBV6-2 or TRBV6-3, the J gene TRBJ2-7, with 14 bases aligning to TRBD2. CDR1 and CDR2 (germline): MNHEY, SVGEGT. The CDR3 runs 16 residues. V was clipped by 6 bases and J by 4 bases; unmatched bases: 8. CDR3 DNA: TGTGCCAGCAGCTTCCCCCGACTAGCGGGAGGGTACGAGCAGTACTTC. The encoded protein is CASSFPRLAGGYEQYF.

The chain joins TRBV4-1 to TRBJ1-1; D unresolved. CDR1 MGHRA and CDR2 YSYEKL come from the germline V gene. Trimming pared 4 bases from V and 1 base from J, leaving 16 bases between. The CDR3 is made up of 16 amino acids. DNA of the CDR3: TGCGCCAGCAGCCCAGCGGGAGGTGGTTCGAACACTGAAGCTTTCTTT. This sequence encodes CASSPAGGGSNTEAFF.